Each of the 13 T cell receptor beta chains below was sequenced from the same sample in a study of cytomegalovirus exposure and HLA in healthy donors (TCRdb year 2017). Library prep was done by the immunoSEQ multiplex PCR assay. A mixture of 60 forward primers for TCR Vbeta segments and 13 reverse primers for TCR Jbeta segments was used in the multiplex PCR. Entries here come from immuneACCESS through TCRdb and include only in-frame sequences with V and J called. Some clones fail to appear in such tables; in the studies checked, an unresolved V gene covers under half of the shortfall, and the cause of the remainder is unknown. The sample yields roughly 190,000 clones; about 76% were counted once. The ten largest clones take up roughly 1.5% of the sample. Material for sequencing was PBMCs. The receptors derive from a woman between 45 and 60 years old in good health and CMV-seronegative.

This chain connects TRBV25-1 to TRBJ1-3, with D tentatively TRBD1 (5 bases). CDR1 is MGHDK, CDR2 SYGVNS, per germline. Trimming removed 1 base from V and 4 bases from J, with 8 bases in between. This CDR3 comprises 14 residues. CDR3 in DNA: TGTGCCAGCAGTGAATGGGGGGGAGGAAACACCATATATTTT. Translating gives CASSEWGGGNTIYF.

This rearrangement joins TRBV5-8 to TRBJ2-3, with 7 bases identical to TRBD1. After removal of 3 bases from V and 3 bases from J, the junction contained 7 bases not matched to a gene. This CDR3 has 15 residues. Germline values: CDR1 SGHTS, CDR2 YDEGEE. The CDR3 sequence is CASSSILTGTDTQYF. The CDR3 region has the DNA TGTGCCAGCAGCTCCATCCTGACAGGGACAGATACGCAGTATTTT.

The rearrangement links TRBV6-6 to TRBJ1-2; D ambiguous. V dropped 4 bases and J dropped 5 bases, with 11 bases sitting between them. Germline V gene data show CDR1 as MNHNY and CDR2 as SVGAGI (reference sequence). The CDR3 consists of 13 residues. DNA for the CDR3: TGTGCCAGCAGTTCCCCGGGATCGTATGGCTACACCTTC. The encoded protein is CASSSPGSYGYTF.

V and J are TRBV5-4 and TRBJ2-7, with 8 bases aligning to TRBD1. The junction had 10 bases not matched to a gene; V was cut back by 4 bases and J by 4 bases. CDR3 length equals 15 residues. Per the germline V gene, CDR1 is SGHNT and CDR2 is YYREEE (reference sequence). CDR3 sequence reads: CASSTDRGSPYEQYF. CDR3 DNA: TGTGCCAGCAGCACAGACAGGGGCTCCCCGTACGAGCAGTACTTC.

This chain links TRBV27 with TRBJ1-2; D is undetermined. The germline CDR1 and CDR2 sequences are MNHEY and SMNVEV (reference sequence). This CDR3 has 14 amino acids. Trimming shortened V by 6 bases and J by 4 bases, and 15 bases separated the two germline ends. This chain's CDR3 is CASRAYEGAYGYTF. The CDR3 nucleotides are TGTGCCAGCAGGGCCTACGAGGGTGCCTATGGCTACACCTTC.

The gene calls are TRBV5-4 and TRBJ2-1, with unresolved D. CDR3 length equals 13 residues. Germline V gene lookup returns CDR1 SGHNT and CDR2 YYREEE (reference sequence). Trimming left V 4 bases short and J 5 bases short, with 10 bases between. The chain's CDR3 is CASSTTADNEQFF. The CDR3, as DNA: TGTGCCAGCAGCACCACAGCTGACAATGAGCAGTTCTTC.

The chain uses TRBV7-2 and TRBJ1-3; no reliable D call. V shed 0 bases and J shed 6 bases, with 15 bases lying between them. The CDR3 is made up of 16 amino acids. In germline, CDR1 is SGHTA, CDR2 FQGNSA. The CDR3 bases are TGTGCCAGCAGCTTAGCGTGGGCGGGGAGAGAAAACACCATATATTTT. It translates to CASSLAWAGRENTIYF.

J is TRBJ2-6 and V is TRBV7-6, with no clear D. V gave up 5 bases and J gave up 0 bases, with 14 bases separating them. The CDR3 is 17 amino acids. The germline V gene encodes CDR1 SGHVS and CDR2 FNYEAQ. In nucleotides, the CDR3 is TGTGCCAGCAGCCCACAACATCTGCACTCTGGGGCCAACGTCCTGACTTTC. Translated, it gives CASSPQHLHSGANVLTF.

V is TRBV9 and J is TRBJ1-2, with 9 bases fitting TRBD1. V dropped 0 bases and J dropped 5; count of bases not matched to a gene: 5. CDR1 SGDLS and CDR2 YYNGEE come from the germline V gene. The CDR3 runs 15 residues. Here the CDR3 DNA reads TGTGCCAGCAGCGTAGCTGGGACAGGGACGTATGGCTACACCTTC. The encoded protein is CASSVAGTGTYGYTF. The full variable domain, its missing parts supplied by reference TRBV9 and TRBJ1-2, is DSGVTQTPKHLITATGQRVTLRCSPRSGDLSVYWYQQSLDQGLQFLIQYYNGEERAKGNILERFSAQQFPDLHSELNLSSLELGDSALYFCASSVAGTGTYGYTFGSGTRLTVV.

The chain couples TRBV28 to TRBJ1-5, with a possible D match to TRBD1 (6 bases). Looked up from germline, CDR1 is MDHEN and CDR2 is SYDVKM. CDR3 length: 13 residues. V lost 8 bases and J lost 3, with 11 bases in between. The CDR3 loop reads CASQDSSNQPQHF. As DNA, the CDR3 is TGTGCCAGCCAGGACAGTTCCAATCAGCCCCAGCATTTT.

This chain uses TRBV19 with TRBJ1-4; D is perhaps TRBD1 (5 bases). V lost 11 bases, J lost 3 bases, and 13 bases lay in between. The CDR3 totals 13 residues. Germline CDR1 LNHDA, CDR2 SQIVND (reference sequence). The CDR3 region has the DNA TGTGCCCAGGTGGGGGGTTCTAATGAAAAACTGTTTTTT. It encodes CAQVGGSNEKLFF.

The CDR3 region has the DNA TGCGCCAGCAGCCAAGATCCCATCCAGGAGACCCAGTACTTC. This translates into CASSQDPIQETQYF. The V gene is TRBV4-1, the J gene TRBJ2-5, with unresolved D. The germline V and J ends were trimmed by 0 bases and 5 bases, with 10 bases remaining between them. This CDR3 has 14 amino acids. Germline V CDR1 and CDR2: MGHRA, YSYEKL.

V and J are TRBV7-3 and TRBJ2-2; maybe TRBD1 (6 bases). Germline CDR1 and CDR2: SGHTA and FQGTGA. This CDR3 contains 13 residues. The ends were cut back, 4 bases at V and 6 bases at J, with 9 bases in the middle. Here the CDR3 reads CASSYRAAGELFF. Written as DNA, the CDR3 is TGTGCCAGCAGCTACAGGGCCGCCGGGGAGCTGTTTTTT.